This TCR beta chain was identified in a study of blood T cell repertoires in COVID-19. This CDR3 contains 14 residues. V was clipped by 4 bases and J by 8 bases; unmatched bases: 5. Germline loops: CDR1 KGHDR, CDR2 SFDVKD. Clones were sequenced by immunoSEQ multiplex PCR, and TCRdb holds only the in-frame ones, with some missing. The sample yields some 19,000 clones, about four fifths seen once. The TCR sequence derives from a man older than 75 with acute or convalescent COVID-19. This chain links TRBV24-1 with TRBJ1-4; 8 bases match TRBD1. Sequenced material: peripheral blood. The CDR3 sequence is CATSETGAGEKLFF. CDR3 DNA: TGTGCCACCAGTGAGACAGGGGCCGGAGAAAAACTGTTTTTT.